Listed below are T cell receptor beta chains from one sample, sequenced in a study of T cell responses to AZD1222 COVID-19 vaccine. Clones were read by immunoSEQ multiplex PCR, and TCRdb kept only the in-frame ones, dropping some. The sample shows some 64,000 clones, more than 70% of them seen only once. The sample here was peripheral blood, taken on day 0 of AZD1222 vaccination. These receptors all come from an adult in good health. Both conserved end residues are part of each CDR3. The D gene is left open where the match is weak. For some rows the clone size is stated as once, few or many, or as a class when expanded; others skip it.

d_call,j_call,clone_size,v_call,cdr3_length,cdr3_nt,cdr3_aa
-,TRBJ2-3,-,TRBV7-9,14,TGTGCCAGCAGCTTCGGGGGGCCAGGAGATACGCAGTATTTT,CASSFGGPGDTQYF
-,TRBJ2-3,-,TRBV12-3/TRBV12-4,13,-,CASSSSTRDTQYF
-,TRBJ1-2,-,TRBV10-2,12,TGCGCCAGCAGTACAGGTAACTATGGCTACACCTTC,CASSTGNYGYTF
-,TRBJ2-2,-,TRBV19,13,TGTGCCAGTAGAAGGGCGAACACCGGGGAGCTGTTTTTT,CASRRANTGELFF
-,TRBJ2-3,-,TRBV19,15,TGTGCCAGTAGTCCCGGCTGGCGGGGCAAAGATACGCAGTATTTT,CASSPGWRGKDTQYF
TRBD1,TRBJ1-2,once,TRBV7-3,14,TGTGCCAGCAGCCCGACAGGGACAGACTATGGCTACACCTTC,CASSPTGTDYGYTF
-,TRBJ1-4,-,TRBV2,13,TGTGCCATCGGGACACCGAGGAGTGAAAAACTGTTTTTT,CAIGTPRSEKLFF
-,TRBJ1-5,medium-sized,TRBV19,10,TGTGCCAGTAACGCCTGGCCCCAGCATTTT,CASNAWPQHF
-,TRBJ1-5,-,TRBV5-5,14,TGTGCCAGCAGCTTGGCCCTCGGGGACCAGCCCCAGCATTTT,CASSLALGDQPQHF
-,TRBJ1-6,-,TRBV6-5,15,TGTGCCAGCAGTACAGGACAGTACTATAATTCACCCCTCCACTTT,CASSTGQYYNSPLHF
-,TRBJ1-2,-,TRBV6-5,15,TGTGCCAGCAGTTACGGTGGGAGTACTATCTATGGCTACACCTTC,CASSYGGSTIYGYTF